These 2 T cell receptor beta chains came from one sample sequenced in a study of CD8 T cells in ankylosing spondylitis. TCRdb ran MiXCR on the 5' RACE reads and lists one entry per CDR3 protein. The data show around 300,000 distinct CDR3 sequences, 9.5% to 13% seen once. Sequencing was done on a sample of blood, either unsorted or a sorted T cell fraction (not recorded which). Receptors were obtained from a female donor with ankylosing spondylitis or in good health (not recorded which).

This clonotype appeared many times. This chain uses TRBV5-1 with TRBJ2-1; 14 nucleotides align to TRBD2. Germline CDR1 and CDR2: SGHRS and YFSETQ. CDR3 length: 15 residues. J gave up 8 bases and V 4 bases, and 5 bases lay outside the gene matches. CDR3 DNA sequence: TGCGCCAGCAGCACCGGACTAGCGGGAGGCTATGAGCAGTTCTTC. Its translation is CASSTGLAGGYEQFF.

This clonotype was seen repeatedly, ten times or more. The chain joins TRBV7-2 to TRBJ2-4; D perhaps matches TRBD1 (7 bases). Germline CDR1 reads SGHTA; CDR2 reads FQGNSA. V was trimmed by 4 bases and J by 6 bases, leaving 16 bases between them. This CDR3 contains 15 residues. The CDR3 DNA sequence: TGTGCCAGCAGCTCCCAGGGGGGAGTTGGAAACATTCAGTACTTC. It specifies CASSSQGGVGNIQYF.